This TCR beta chain was captured in a study of neurological immune-mediated disorders. Study results and caveats: Among expanded clones, no CDR3 amino acid sequences were shared across subjects, a pattern suggesting private repertoires in all groups.

This sample's time point: longitudinal time-point 2. Unsorted libraries were prepared from 2 million PBMCs held at -80 C. Each CDR3 protein gets one entry after TCRdb re-called the 5' RACE reads with MiXCR. The sample holds some 60,000 distinct CDR3 sequences; more than 7.5% are singletons and the top ten take approximately 13%. The CDR3 runs 14 residues. From germline, CDR1 is MNHEY and CDR2 SMNVEV (reference sequence). The V end lost 6 bases, the J end lost 5 bases, and 17 bases lay between the germline ends. As to this clonotype: Its antigen is not identified. This may arise from a read error, as a much more abundant clone is one base away.

The sequence was collected from a man between 25 and 39 years old in good health. This chain joins TRBV27 and TRBJ2-7; D is unclear. The specimen sequenced was PBMCs. The CDR3 DNA follows: TGTGCCAGCAGCCAGGCCCTAAGGTTCGACGAGCAGTACTTC. Translation: CASSQALRFDEQYF.